This T cell receptor beta chain was sequenced in a study of blood T cell repertoires in COVID-19. The overall study: Sites across the United States, Italy and Spain contributed samples from acute and convalescent COVID-19.

Cohort 3 donors counted as recovered after two negative PCRs, clearance, or resolved symptoms. From germline, CDR1 is LNHDA and CDR2 SQIVND (reference sequence). V shed 1 base and J shed 4 bases, with 10 bases lying between them. The CDR3 consists of 14 residues. This table comes from immunoSEQ multiplex PCR, and its TCRdb copy is limited to in-frame clones, with some not included. The table lists more than 250,000 clones, about 90% of them singletons, with approximately 5% in the top ten. This sequence joins TRBV19 and TRBJ1-1; the D is unclear. Sequenced material: PBMCs or T cells enriched from blood (not recorded which). The clonotype originates from a woman aged 25 to 39 who had recovered from COVID-19. The DNA for the CDR3 is TGTGCCAGTAGTATAGTCGCGGCGGGCACTGAAGCTTTCTTT. Encoded protein: CASSIVAAGTEAFF.